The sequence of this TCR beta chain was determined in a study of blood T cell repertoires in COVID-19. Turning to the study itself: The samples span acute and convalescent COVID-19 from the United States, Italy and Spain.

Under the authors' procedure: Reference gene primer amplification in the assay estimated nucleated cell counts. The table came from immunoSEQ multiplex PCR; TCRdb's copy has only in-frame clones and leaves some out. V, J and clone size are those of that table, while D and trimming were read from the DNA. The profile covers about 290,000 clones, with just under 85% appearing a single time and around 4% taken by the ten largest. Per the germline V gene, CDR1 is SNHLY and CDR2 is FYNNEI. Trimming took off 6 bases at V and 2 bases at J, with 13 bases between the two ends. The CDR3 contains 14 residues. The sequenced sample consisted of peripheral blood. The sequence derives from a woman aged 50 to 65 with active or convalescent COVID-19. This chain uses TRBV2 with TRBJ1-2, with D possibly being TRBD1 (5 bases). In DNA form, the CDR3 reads TGTGCCAGCAGCCTTGAGACAGTCAACTATGGCTACACCTTC. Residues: CASSLETVNYGYTF.